The 26 T cell receptor beta chains reported below all come from one sample, sequenced in a study of cytomegalovirus exposure and HLA in healthy donors. The study ran its PCR with 60 Vbeta and 13 Jbeta primers. Some clones are missing from TCRdb's copy, which holds only in-frame ones; the method was immunoSEQ multiplex PCR. The sample is made up of about 140,000 clones, and the top ten hold 2% to 2.5% of it. Sequencing was done on a sample of PBMCs. These receptor sequences come from a woman between 18 and 29 years old in good health and CMV-seronegative.

J is TRBJ2-6 and V is TRBV27, with D perhaps matching TRBD1 (6 bases). V lost 2 bases and J 1 base, leaving 18 bases between the germline ends. Germline V gives CDR1 MNHEY, CDR2 SMNVEV (reference sequence). The CDR3 consists of 19 residues. The CDR3 DNA reads as TGTGCCAGCAGTTTAGCCTCACCCTATGGACAGTCTGGGGCCAACGTCCTGACTTTC. It yields the protein CASSLASPYGQSGANVLTF.

The rearrangement uses TRBV19 and TRBJ1-2; D gene uncertain. Trimming shortened V by 0 bases and J by 5 bases, and 13 bases separated the two germline ends. Germline values: CDR1 LNHDA, CDR2 SQIVND (reference sequence). The CDR3 spans 15 residues. CDR3 amino acids: CASSIEDDGDYGYTF. For the CDR3, the DNA is TGTGCCAGTAGTATAGAGGACGACGGGGATTATGGCTACACCTTC.

The chain recombines TRBV4-1 with TRBJ2-7; 10 nucleotides line up with TRBD2. The germline CDR1 and CDR2 sequences are MGHRA and YSYEKL. Germline trimming cut 1 base from V and 4 bases from J; bases unmatched to any gene: 1. The CDR3 covers 14 residues. The CDR3 DNA reads TGCGCCAGCAGCCAAGGGACTAGCGGATACGAGCAGTACTTC. The encoded protein is CASSQGTSGYEQYF.

The rearrangement links TRBV19 to TRBJ1-1; D may be TRBD1 (5 bases). Germline CDR1 LNHDA, CDR2 SQIVND (reference sequence). V was shortened by 6 bases and J by 5 bases, with 16 bases between the two germline ends. The CDR3 totals 14 residues. The CDR3 region has the DNA TGTGCCAGTAGCAAGGTCAGGGAGGGAACTGAAGCTTTCTTT. Its protein product is CASSKVREGTEAFF.

J is TRBJ1-5 and V is TRBV6-6; D is perhaps TRBD1 (5 bases). Trimming removed 3 bases from V and 5 bases from J, with 11 bases in between. Per germline, CDR1 MNHNY and CDR2 SVGAGI (reference sequence). CDR3 length equals 14 residues. CDR3 in DNA: TGTGCCAGCAGTTATTCGGAGGGGTATCAGCCCCAGCATTTT. This encodes CASSYSEGYQPQHF.

V usage is TRBV5-4 and J usage is TRBJ2-7; 8 bases agree with TRBD1. The V segment lost 4 bases and the J segment 2 bases; nucleotides outside the gene matches: 14. The CDR3 length is 17 residues. Germline-derived CDR1 and CDR2 are SGHNT and YYREEE (reference sequence). CDR3 protein: CASSKRTGTGTTYEQYV. The CDR3 DNA reads as TGTGCCAGCAGCAAGAGGACCGGGACAGGTACTACCTACGAGCAGTACGTC.

The chain employs TRBV19 and TRBJ1-2; 8 bases align to TRBD1. This CDR3 contains 19 residues. Germline loops: CDR1 LNHDA, CDR2 SQIVND (reference sequence). The V gene end was trimmed by 2 bases and the J gene end by 3 bases; junction bases not matched to a gene: 17. CDR3: CASSIPGTGPTSRHYGYTF. DNA of the CDR3: TGTGCCAGTAGTATACCCGGGACAGGTCCCACCAGTAGACACTATGGCTACACCTTC.

V is TRBV21-1 and J is TRBJ2-3; TRBD2, the table's D call, lacks a check against the DNA. TRBV21-1 corresponds to a pseudogene. The CDR3 consists of 14 residues. CDR3 coding DNA: TGTGCCAGCCAGTGGTCGGGAAGCACAGATACGCAGTATTTT. Its protein is CASQWSGSTDTQYF.

J is TRBJ2-7 and V is TRBV5-1, with 9 nucleotides matching TRBD2. Germline trimming cut 4 bases from V and 5 bases from J; bases unmatched to any gene: 10. The CDR3 runs to 15 residues. Germline CDR1 reads SGHRS; CDR2 reads YFSETQ. The CDR3 DNA reads as TGCGCCAGCAGCGGCCCGGAGCGGGGGGACCACGAGCAGTACTTC. This encodes CASSGPERGDHEQYF.

This rearrangement joins TRBV7-2 to TRBJ2-1, with 11 bases identical to TRBD2. This CDR3 region has 18 residues. V lost 0 bases and J lost 7; bases outside the gene matches: 11. The germline gives CDR1 SGHTA, CDR2 FQGNSA. The CDR3, as DNA: TGTGCCAGCAGCTTAGCCGCCTTACTAGCGGGAGCGAGAAATGAGCAGTTCTTC. It translates to CASSLAALLAGARNEQFF.

The CDR3 sequence is CASSPRTLNTGELFF. DNA of the CDR3: TGTGCCAGCAGTCCCCGGACTCTGAACACCGGGGAGCTGTTTTTT. J is TRBJ2-2 and V is TRBV6-5; TRBD2 might be the D (5 bases). The CDR3 sequence is 15 residues long. Per the germline V gene, CDR1 is MNHEY and CDR2 is SVGAGI. Trimming left V 5 bases short and J 1 base short, with 11 bases between.

This chain uses TRBV14 with TRBJ1-2, with D unclear. V shed 5 bases and J shed 8 bases, with 15 bases lying between them. The CDR3 runs 13 residues. Germline lookup yields CDR1 SGHDN and CDR2 FVKESK. CDR3 DNA sequence: TGTGCCAGCAGCTTCGCTAGGACGGGGGGCTACACCTTC. It yields the protein CASSFARTGGYTF.

The chain uses TRBV6-5 and TRBJ2-3; a weak D match, TRBD2 (6 bases). The CDR3 runs to 16 residues. The V gene's germline CDR1 is MNHEY and CDR2 SVGAGI. Trimming took off 0 bases at V and 2 bases at J, with 12 bases between the two ends. CDR3 sequence (DNA): TGTGCCAGCAGTTACTCGGGAGTAGCGGACACAGATACGCAGTATTTT. It specifies CASSYSGVADTDTQYF.

The rearrangement joins TRBV19 to TRBJ2-1; 10 positions agree with TRBD2. The germline CDR1 and CDR2 sequences are LNHDA and SQIVND (reference sequence). This CDR3 contains 16 residues. V lost 3 bases and J lost 2; bases outside the gene matches: 4. CDR3 loop: CASSIVAGGAYNEQFF. CDR3 bases: TGTGCCAGTAGTATCGTAGCGGGAGGAGCCTACAATGAGCAGTTCTTC.

The chain couples TRBV11-2 to TRBJ1-1; 8 nucleotides align to TRBD1. J gave up 4 bases and V 0 bases, and 4 bases lay outside the gene matches. Germline V gives CDR1 SGHAT, CDR2 FQNNGV. The CDR3 has 15 amino acids. The CDR3 is CASSLDAQGGTEAFF. CDR3 nucleotides: TGTGCCAGCAGCTTAGATGCACAGGGGGGCACTGAAGCTTTCTTT. The full variable domain, in which reference TRBV11-2 and TRBJ1-1 provide the parts outside the CDR3, is EAGVAQSPRYKIIEKRQSVAFWCNPISGHATLYWYQQILGQGPKLLIQFQNNGVVDDSQLPKDRFSAERLKGVDSTLKIQPAKLEDSAVYLCASSLDAQGGTEAFFGQGTRLTVV.

The rearrangement joins TRBV9 to TRBJ2-1; no definite D call. The V end lost 4 bases, the J end lost 6 bases, and 11 bases lay between the germline ends. The CDR3 spans 13 residues. Germline CDR1 is SGDLS and CDR2 is YYNGEE. CDR3 loop: CASSPGVVNEQFF. The CDR3 region has the DNA TGTGCCAGCAGCCCCGGAGTTGTCAATGAGCAGTTCTTC.

The rearrangement joins TRBV7-2 to TRBJ2-3, with TRBD2 matching 10 bases. The CDR3 runs to 16 residues. Germline trimming cut 3 bases from V and 6 bases from J; bases unmatched to any gene: 9. The V gene's germline CDR1 is SGHTA and CDR2 FQGNSA. The DNA for the CDR3 is TGTGCCAGCAGCTTTTTGTCTAGCGGGAGAGGGGATACGCAGTATTTT. The encoded protein is CASSFLSSGRGDTQYF.

The J gene is TRBJ1-4, the V gene TRBV10-2; possible D gene TRBD1, 5 bases. CDR3 length: 13 amino acids. Germline V gene lookup returns CDR1 WSHSY and CDR2 SAAADI. V was shortened by 10 bases and J by 3 bases, with 12 bases between the two germline ends. CDR3 sequence reads: CATKGFSNEKLFF. CDR3 DNA: TGCGCCACCAAGGGGTTTTCTAATGAAAAACTGTTTTTT.

The genes are TRBV11-3 and TRBJ2-1, with TRBD1 matching 9 bases. CDR3 length equals 14 residues. Germline V gives CDR1 SGHNT, CDR2 YENEEA. Trimming removed 3 bases from V and 8 bases from J; junction bases left unmatched: 5. The CDR3 region is CASSLGQGMDEQFF. CDR3 coding DNA: TGTGCCAGCAGCTTGGGACAGGGTATGGATGAGCAGTTCTTC.

The chain employs TRBV6-1 and TRBJ1-1, with 9 bases identical to TRBD1. After removal of 4 bases from V and 3 bases from J, the junction contained 3 bases not matched to a gene. Germline V gives CDR1 MNHNS, CDR2 SASEGT. This CDR3 has 14 residues. The CDR3 protein is CASSVRQGDTEAFF. The CDR3 nucleotides read TGTGCCAGCAGTGTGCGACAGGGGGACACTGAAGCTTTCTTT.

CDR3 nucleotide sequence: TGTGCCAGCAGCTTCCACCCGGGCGGGAAACTAGCCAAAAACATTCAGTACTTC. The encoded protein is CASSFHPGGKLAKNIQYF. This rearrangement joins TRBV7-6 to TRBJ2-4; maybe TRBD2 (6 bases). The V gene lost 3 bases and the J gene lost 0 bases, with 18 bases spanning the gap. Germline V CDR1 and CDR2: SGHVS, FNYEAQ. The CDR3 has 18 residues.

The chain joins TRBV6-1 to TRBJ2-5; TRBD2 agrees at 7 bases. Trimming cost V 6 bases and J 1 base; bases outside gene matches: 5. The germline CDR1 and CDR2 sequences are MNHNS and SASEGT. The CDR3 has 14 residues. CDR3 DNA: TGTGCCAGCAGGGTCAGCGGGACCCAAGAGACCCAGTACTTC. Translated: CASRVSGTQETQYF.

The rearrangement joins TRBV28 to TRBJ2-1, with 13 bases aligning to TRBD2. The germline CDR1 and CDR2 sequences are MDHEN and SYDVKM. V gave up 6 bases and J gave up 7 bases; unmatched junction bases: 6. This CDR3 is 15 amino acids long. The DNA of the CDR3 is TGTGCCAGCAGGTACGGACTAGCGGGAGTTAATGAGCAGTTCTTC. Translation gives CASRYGLAGVNEQFF. Based on the CDR3 plus reference TRBV28 and TRBJ2-1, the full variable domain is DVKVTQSSRYLVKRTGEKVFLECVQDMDHENMFWYRQDPGLGLRLIYFSYDVKMKEKGDIPEGYSVSREKKERFSLILESASTNQTSMYLCASRYGLAGVNEQFFGPGTRLTVL.

The chain links TRBV7-5 to TRBJ2-3; the table's D call, TRBD2, has no DNA check behind it. TRBV7-5 is reported as a pseudogene. CDR3 length: 22 residues. In nucleotides, the CDR3 is TGTGTCAGAAGCCCCCCCTCGTGCCTCTCTAGCGGGAGACACTCTAGCACAGATACGCAGTATTTT. This sequence encodes CVRSPPSCLSSGRHSSTDTQYF.

The chain couples TRBV6-1 to TRBJ2-1; TRBD2 matches 13 bases. The germline CDR1 and CDR2 sequences are MNHNS and SASEGT. This CDR3 contains 15 residues. The trim removed 7 bases at V and 6 bases at J, leaving 6 bases unmatched. The CDR3: CASTSGTSGINEQFF. CDR3 sequence (DNA): TGTGCCAGCACCTCCGGGACTAGCGGGATCAATGAGCAGTTCTTC.

The J gene is TRBJ2-5, the V gene TRBV5-1, with a tentative D call TRBD2 (5 bases). The CDR3 spans 14 residues. V shed 3 bases and J shed 3 bases, with 12 bases lying between them. The V gene's germline CDR1 is SGHRS and CDR2 YFSETQ. As DNA, the CDR3 is TGCGCCAGCAGCTACGGTCGGGGAAAAGAGACCCAGTACTTC. Translating gives CASSYGRGKETQYF.